Listed here is a single T cell receptor (beta chain). Its antigen is still unknown. This specimen belongs to a study of graft-versus-host responses after intestinal transplantation. Study outcomes and limitations: Peak circulating GvH clone levels tracked with early post-transplant HvG declines.

The table came from immunoSEQ multiplex PCR; TCRdb's copy has only in-frame clones and leaves some out. The sample lists some 86,000 clones, 88% occurring once. Germline lookup yields CDR1 SEHNR and CDR2 FQNEAQ (reference sequence). This CDR3 has 12 amino acids. The germline V and J ends were trimmed by 1 base and 7 bases, with 7 bases remaining between them. This sequence originates from a human donor who was the organ donor for an intestinal transplant. The specimen was unstimulated CD4+ T cells sorted from spleen or lymph node cells, collected before transplant. The chain carries TRBV7-9 and TRBJ1-2; D is unclear. This CDR3 reads CASSLEFGGYTF. The CDR3 DNA follows: TGTGCCAGCAGCTTAGAATTCGGTGGCTACACCTTC. Full variable domain (outside the CDR3, taken from reference TRBV7-9 and TRBJ1-2): DTGVSQNPRHKITKRGQNVTFRCDPISEHNRLYWYRQTLGQGPEFLTYFQNEAQLEKSRLLSDRFSAERPKGSFSTLEIQRTEQGDSAMYLCASSLEFGGYTFGSGTRLTVV.